This entry is about one TCR beta chain. This receptor's antigen is unknown. No much larger clone is present one base from it, and per-base qualities are unavailable. This specimen comes from a study of cytomegalovirus exposure and HLA in healthy donors (dated by TCRdb to 2015 to 2018). Regarding the research as a whole: An earlier analysis of 587 of the donors reported 250 to 300 Gb of sequence data and 90 million to 120 million unique TCR beta sequences obtained from about 179 million T cells. Using immunosequencing, the study profiled T cell repertoires from 640 or so subjects and related those repertoires to cytomegalovirus serostatus. The aim of the study was to test whether cataloging public T cell receptors could identify signatures of past pathogen exposure. Rather than using new phenotypic data, the later analysis identified candidate immune exposures from TCR beta sequences and from how often those sequences occurred across donors. Of the approximately 370 genotyped donors, less than 85% were placed in the genetic ancestry cluster associated with self-reported Caucasian donors. A handful of DR-DQ haplotypes were handled as single units for association and clustering because linkage in the cohort was strong. An earlier analysis of 587 of the donors used high-throughput TCR beta sequencing to judge whether each TCR beta V gene segment behaved as functional or pseudogenic. A later analysis re-analyzed previously published TCR beta repertoires from roughly 690 donors and added high-resolution HLA genotyping to study TCR occurrence patterns. To predict cytomegalovirus infection status, the study combined high-throughput TCR immunosequencing, statistical association of individual TCRs with disease status, and machine learning. Every repertoire in the discovery cohort had been generated on one and the same sequencing platform. On average, approximately 250,000 unique TCR beta nucleotide sequences were sequenced per donor among some 430 genotyped donors of the cohort, with roughly 19% of those sequences being non-productive. Roughly 300 gigabases of sequencing data and roughly 81 million unique TCR sequences made up an early release that covered some 640 HLA-typed donors. A later genetic analysis used genome-wide SNP genotypes for about 60% of the roughly 700 donors, treating that subset as a discovery cohort. Donor age, sex, ethnicity and CMV serostatus were compiled alongside the repertoire data. Both class I and class II loci were covered by HLA typing, at four-digit resolution. In addition to the first cohort of roughly 670 subjects, a separate validation cohort of approximately 130 different subjects was used. Typing coverage differed by locus: A, B, C, DRB1 and DQB1 were typed in roughly 620-640 donors, DQA1 in about 510, DPA1 in some 570, and DPB1 in approximately 450. The study at large found these results: The authors suggested that the approach could potentially be generalized to other disease states and immunological phenotypes. Most TCR sequences were observed very rarely across donors, whereas some public TCRs were present in many individuals. A later genetic analysis associated a missense DCLRE1C variant with V-gene and J-gene trimming of TCR beta chains, and an independent cohort replicated the association. A cluster of highly shared sequence variants was judged likely to represent a technical artifact of the sequencing pipeline. Because some donors lacked HLA typing at each locus, the association tests relied only on the typed subset. Assigning TCR associations to individual alleles was difficult when HLA alleles, especially DR and DQ, strongly co-occurred. Some IMGT-functional V segments, including TRBV6-2 and TRBV6-3, could not be told apart with the 87-base-pair reads, so those segments were excluded. The study listed approximately 150 TCR beta chains as associated with cytomegalovirus. A few of the identified cytomegalovirus-associated TCR beta chains were confirmed in vitro to be specific for cytomegalovirus antigens. Specific HLA alleles were associated with 15,000 to 20,000 TCR beta sequences at a false discovery rate of 0.05 in a later analysis. Correlated functional status among segregating V segments might reflect linkage disequilibrium, but an unknown experimental factor could not be ruled out. A later analysis reported that several top co-occurrence clusters appeared linked to parvovirus B19, influenza, CMV and Epstein-Barr virus. Presence/absence analyses assumed roughly uniform sequencing depth across donors, an assumption that may not hold. The classifier was reported to diagnose cytomegalovirus status with high specificity and sensitivity in both the original and validation cohorts. This cohort had only TCR beta chains sequenced, and the lack of alpha or paired-chain data limited which features could be detected. Compared with equally common non-associated chains, HLA-associated TCR beta chains in a later analysis were more clonally expanded and had lower generation probabilities. In an earlier analysis of fewer than 750 of the donors, most TCR beta V segments were observed in productive rearrangements about 87% or about 30% of the time, broadly matching IMGT annotations. Seventeen rarely observed V segments, including chromosome 9 orphons, were excluded from the earlier analysis of several hundred of the donors because counts were too low. According to a later analysis, most CMV-associated TCR beta chains appeared to be HLA-restricted, and the HLA associations seemed to be driven largely by CMV exposure. Compared with the roughly 710-donor mean, donors in an Asian-associated ancestry cluster had fewer N-insertions in productive TCRs, according to a later genetic analysis. CMV serostatus was the only immune exposure information available for the cohort. In a later analysis, TCR association rates were found to vary across HLA loci, with the most associated TCRs seen for DRB1 alleles and the fewest for HLA-C alleles. A further reported finding was that TCR beta sequences accurately predicted the HLA-A and HLA-B alleles for most subjects in the first cohort.

The library was obtained by the immunoSEQ multiplex PCR assay. A mixture of 60 forward primers for TCR Vbeta segments and 13 reverse primers for TCR Jbeta segments was used in the multiplex PCR. Amplification of the CDR3 region of rearranged TCR beta genes was performed with a multiplex PCR assay on genomic DNA. The Illumina HiSeq System was used to sequence the amplified TCR beta libraries as 87-base-pair reads. Processing in the source paper ran as follows. A later analysis counted tens of millions of unique TCR beta chains across the 666 repertoires, and 10 million to 11 million of these chains were shared by at least two donors. Raw reads were error-corrected and collapsed into unique sequences by a nearest-neighbor algorithm in which closely related sequences were merged to remove PCR and sequencing errors. V, D and J gene segments were assigned by aligning CDR3 sequences to IMGT reference sequences. Each retained sequence needed at least a six-nucleotide match to both a V gene segment and a J gene segment. A rearrangement counted as productive if the CDR3 had no stop codons and remained in frame with V and J, and every other rearrangement counted as non-productive. CDR3 was defined according to IMGT convention as the region running from the second conserved V-encoded cysteine to the conserved J-encoded phenylalanine. In an earlier analysis of roughly 610 of the donors, sequences lacking an unambiguous match to a single V gene segment were excluded. An earlier analysis of approximately 590 of the donors called V segments functional above 56.7% productive rearrangements and segregating when the between-donor standard deviation exceeded 5%. A statistical classification framework was developed to diagnose cytomegalovirus status using the catalog of TCR beta chain sequences. In a later analysis, V and J genes were assigned by comparing TCR nucleotide sequences against IMGT/GENE-DB human TR gene sequences. In a later analysis, CDR3 sequences and most-parsimonious VDJ recombination scenarios were assigned using the TCRdist pipeline. In a later analysis, each TCR beta chain was defined by its CDR3 amino acid sequence together with its V-gene family, and reads lacking a unique V-gene family were excluded. A later analysis removed 592 highly shared, low-generation-probability nucleotide sequences to deal with suspected cross-contamination and a sequencing artifact. In a later analysis, a clonal expansion index for each public chain was calculated from normalized within-repertoire ranks of inferred template counts. In a later analysis, generation probabilities were computed using a VDJ recombination model fitted to out-of-frame rearrangements, and the results were checked against IGoR. In a later analysis, hypergeometric tests were used to score TCR-TCR, TCR-HLA and TCR-CMV co-occurrence, with a repertoire-size bias correction applied to TCR pairs. A later analysis estimated false discovery rates by permuting HLA or CMV assignments 20 times. In a later analysis, co-occurring TCRs were grouped with DBSCAN, and TCRdist sequence similarity was added when clustering was performed within HLA-allele-positive subsets. For co-occurrence clustering, repertoires with fewer than 30,000 or more than 120,000 public chains were excluded, along with a handful of repertoires with anomalous nucleotide sharing. The clones in this table, taken by TCRdb from immuneACCESS, are in-frame only. Not every clone is retained; where verified, under half of the shortfall comes from an unresolved V gene, and the cause of the rest is unknown. V, J and clone size reflect that table, while D and trimming were determined from the DNA. For this sample there are around 200,000 clones; about 83% appear just once. The ten top clones hold about 16% of the sample.

V was cut back by 2 bases and J by 4 bases, leaving a gap of 5 bases between them. From the cysteine up to the phenylalanine, the CDR3 has a length of 12 residues. Only the CDR3 DNA stays, 36 bases, in frame from base 1. CDR1 and CDR2 (SNHLY, FYNNEI) derive from the germline V gene. The cohort comprised approximately 700 healthy bone marrow donors. All cohort members were sampled while nominally healthy, although unrecorded immune exposures were likely present. The donor was CMV seronegative and belonged to the group of roughly 330 seronegative cohort members. Every donor gave a peripheral blood sample, and the peripheral blood mononuclear cells from that sample were used for TCR beta sequencing. Genomic DNA was extracted from the blood cell samples with the Qiagen DNeasy Blood Extraction Kit.

The sequenced material came from PBMCs. The TCR originated in a man aged 40-50 years in good health and CMV-seronegative. The chain employs TRBV2 and TRBJ1-2; no confident D gene assignment can be made. CDR3 reads: CASSESVYGYTF. Read as DNA, the sequence is TGTGCCAGCAGTGAAAGCGTCTATGGCTACACCTTC.